Listed here is a single T cell receptor beta chain. Its antigen is not identified. V was clipped by 7 bases and J by 3 bases; unmatched bases: 2. The CDR3 covers 14 residues. Germline V gene lookup returns CDR1 LNHDA and CDR2 SQIVND (reference sequence). Sample time point: peripheral blood 6 weeks after treatment start. The diagnosis in patients was locally advanced or metastatic urothelial carcinoma. The source of the sample is a study of PD-L1 blockade in urothelial cancer. Study at large: The patients first took atezolizumab around 2014, receiving 1,200 mg intravenously every 3 weeks. About 85% of the roughly 30 patients comprised males who had bladder-origin urothelial cancer.

Sequencing used immunoSEQ multiplex PCR; TCRdb keeps in-frame clones, though not all of them. Of about 41,000 clones listed, about 85% are singletons. Whole-study findings and limits: Survival was better when pretreatment blood TCR clonality fell below the median.

The genes are TRBV19 and TRBJ2-3, with TRBD2 matching 12 bases. The sample in question was PBMCs, obtained around atezolizumab (anti-PD-L1) treatment. The TCR originated in a man in his 70s with urothelial cancer. CDR3 amino acids: CASKGLAGTDTQYF. DNA for the CDR3: TGTGCCAGTAAAGGACTAGCGGGAACAGATACGCAGTATTTT.